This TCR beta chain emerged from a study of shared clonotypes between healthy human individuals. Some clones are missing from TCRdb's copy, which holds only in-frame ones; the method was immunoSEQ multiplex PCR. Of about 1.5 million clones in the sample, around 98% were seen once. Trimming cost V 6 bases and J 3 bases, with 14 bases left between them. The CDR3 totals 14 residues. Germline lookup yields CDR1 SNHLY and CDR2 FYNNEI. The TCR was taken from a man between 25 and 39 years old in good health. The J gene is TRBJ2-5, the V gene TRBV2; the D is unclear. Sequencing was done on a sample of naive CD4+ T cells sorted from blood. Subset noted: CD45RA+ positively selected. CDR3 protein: CASRSSRGEETQYF. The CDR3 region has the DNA TGTGCCAGCAGGAGTAGCCGAGGCGAAGAGACCCAGTACTTC.